Presented here are 9 T cell receptor beta chains from one specimen sequenced in a study of tumor-infiltrating lymphocytes in primary liver carcinoma. For each extraction, RNA and DNA were obtained together from about 21-30 mg of unsorted bulk tissue. Reverse transcription of approximately 0.55 ug total RNA with a constant-region primer produced TCR beta cDNA. Slightly modified ARM-PCR served as the procedure for the TCR beta libraries. These libraries came from three rounds of nested multiplex PCR. The two initial PCR rounds, around 10 cycles each, used TRBV1-TRBV30 forward and C-beta reverse primers. TCRdb reprocessed the multiplex PCR reads with MiXCR, giving one entry per CDR3 protein. The sample yields about 37,000 distinct CDR3 sequences, roughly 73% seen once. Sequenced input: tumor-adjacent normal liver tissue. Source of these receptors: a man aged 35 to 55 with primary liver carcinoma and hepatitis B virus infection.

About this clonotype itself: The junction departs from the called germline gene at one end, perhaps through a read error. The J gene is TRBJ2-1, the V gene TRBV7-9; 9 bases fit TRBD2. This CDR3 contains 13 residues. The germline gives CDR1 SEHNR, CDR2 FQNEAQ (reference sequence). CDR3 bases: TGTGACAGCAGCTTCATTCAACTGACTAGCGGCCTCTTC. Translation gives CDSSFIQLTSGLF.

This chain joins TRBV5-1 and TRBJ1-4; D is ambiguous. The V end lost 5 bases, the J end lost 5 bases, and 13 bases lay between the germline ends. This CDR3 is built from 14 residues. Germline loops: CDR1 SGHRS, CDR2 YFSETQ. The CDR3 here is CASSEGERNEKLFF. The CDR3 DNA follows: TGCGCCAGCAGTGAGGGAGAGAGGAATGAAAAACTGTTTTTT.

This clonotype was picked up many times. This chain connects TRBV5-1 to TRBJ2-1, with 13 bases identical to TRBD2. Losses at the gene ends were 4 bases for V and 15 bases for J; bases not matched to a gene: 7. The CDR3 is 13 residues long. Germline V gives CDR1 SGHRS, CDR2 YFSETQ. The CDR3 nucleotides are TGCGCCAGCAGCATAGGACTAGCGGGAGTGGGGTTCTTC. This translates into CASSIGLAGVGFF.

A word on this clonotype: Germline and junction disagree at one end, which may indicate a read error. The rearrangement joins TRBV5-5 to TRBJ1-1; D gene ambiguous. This CDR3 contains 15 residues. Germline V lookup: CDR1 SGHKS, CDR2 YYEKEE (reference sequence). The chain's CDR3 is CASSHEGERYTEASF. As DNA, the CDR3 is TGTGCCAGCAGCCACGAGGGTGAGCGATACACTGAAGCTTCCTTT.

This clonotype was counted between two and nine times. The J gene is TRBJ2-7, the V gene TRBV18; TRBD1 is a possible D gene (5 bases). The CDR3 runs to 15 residues. With 4 bases removed from V and 7 bases from J, the gap between germline ends came to 20 bases. CDR1 and CDR2 from the germline V gene are KGHSH and LQKENI. CDR3 in DNA: TGTGCCAGCTCACGCGACAGCAACCCCTTGGGGGAGCAGTACTTC. Translating gives CASSRDSNPLGEQYF.

As to this clonotype: One end of the junction varies from germline; a read error may be responsible. The chain uses TRBV11-2 and TRBJ2-7; tentative D call: TRBD1 (5 bases). The CDR3 loop spans 14 amino acids. Looked up from germline, CDR1 is SGHAT and CDR2 is FQNNGV. CDR3 residues: CASISNRNPYEQYF. Written as DNA, the CDR3 is TGTGCCAGCATCTCTAACAGGAACCCCTATGAGCAGTACTTC.

The chain joins TRBV12-3 or TRBV12-4 to TRBJ2-1; 7 nucleotides agree with TRBD1. The CDR3 runs 15 residues. J was trimmed by 4 bases and V by 6 bases; bases with no gene match: 9. The CDR3, as DNA: TGTGCCAGCAGCCTAATCTGGGACAGTTACAATGAGCAGTTCTTC. It yields the protein CASSLIWDSYNEQFF.

For this clonotype: Lacking the conserved final phenylalanine or tryptophan, this CDR3 likely reflects a read error. This chain uses TRBV5-6 with TRBJ2-7; TRBD2 aligns across 13 bases. Germline lookup yields CDR1 SGHDT and CDR2 YYEEEE. The CDR3 has 18 amino acids. The CDR3 loop is CLSSQGLAGVTNSYEQYL. The CDR3, as DNA: TGTCTCAGCAGCCAAGGACTAGCGGGAGTCACTAACTCCTACGAGCAGTACTTG.

The chain joins TRBV4-1 to TRBJ2-1; D is perhaps TRBD2 (6 bases). Germline loops: CDR1 MGHRA, CDR2 YSYEKL. V was shortened by 10 bases and J by 10 bases, with 20 bases between the two germline ends. This CDR3 region has 13 residues. CDR3 loop: CATIQSPGDEQFF. Written as DNA, the CDR3 is TGCGCCACCATCCAATCCCCGGGGGACGAGCAGTTCTTC.